This TCR beta chain was recorded in a study of blood T cell repertoires in COVID-19. Study-wide context: Samples of COVID-19 (acute and convalescent) were obtained from the United States, Italy and Spain. The cDNA or gDNA used as material had been derived from T cells, B-cell-depleted T cells, or PBMCs.

V lost 3 bases to trimming and J lost 4 bases, with 13 bases between them. CDR3 length: 15 amino acids. The V gene's germline CDR1 is SGHTA and CDR2 FQGTGA. In the authors' methods: The authors estimated nucleated cell counts from reference gene primer amplification. The protocol was immunoSEQ multiplex PCR, while the TCRdb copy is restricted to in-frame clones and leaves out a portion. That table supplies the V and J calls and clone size; D and trimming were determined from the DNA. The sample carries over 110,000 clones, about 91% recorded once. Sequencing was carried out using peripheral blood. The source is a human donor in a cohort sampled during active COVID-19. This chain uses TRBV7-3 with TRBJ1-5; D unclear. The DNA of the CDR3 is TGTGCCAGCAGCTTTACATCGGGAGGAAATCAGCCCCAGCATTTT. This translates into CASSFTSGGNQPQHF. Variable domain in full (rest from reference TRBV7-3 and TRBJ1-5): GAGVSQTPSNKVTEKGKYVELRCDPISGHTALYWYRQSLGQGPEFLIYFQGTGAADDSGLPNDRFFAVRPEGSVSTLKIQRTERGDSAVYLCASSFTSGGNQPQHFGDGTRLSIL.